This T cell receptor (beta chain) stems from a study of human thymus T cells (dated by TCRdb to about 2020). Context from the whole study: The study described the TCR alpha and beta repertoires in fewer than 10 infant thymus samples and four matching peripheral blood samples. The infant donors were about 7 to 244 days old, and the cohort included six males and a couple of females.

Comment on this clone: Its antigen is still unknown. Per-nucleotide qualities are absent, and no much larger clonotype sits a single base away.

Using the immunoSEQ multiplex PCR assay, the TCRB and TCRAD loci were amplified from a standardized quantity of quality-controlled genomic DNA. The amplicons covered the V(D)J region and were long enough to include the CDR3 and to identify the V and J genes. Amplicon sequencing was performed on an Illumina platform through the commercial immunoSEQ service. Regarding the original processing steps: Primer bias and sequencing errors were corrected using previously described methods, and TCRAD and TCRB definitions followed the IMGT database. Repertoires were analysed with immunoSEQ Analyzer 3.0 and VDJTools, covering basic statistics, V/J segment usage, diversity estimates, rarefaction and pairwise overlap. Diversity was estimated with Chao1, ChaoE, Efron-Thisted, Shannon and inverse Simpson indices, and also on datasets down-sampled to the smallest sample. Repertoire overlap used strict matching of CDR3 nucleotide sequence, V gene and J gene, with Jaccard-based multidimensional scaling clustering. Held by TCRdb, this immuneACCESS table contains in-frame sequences only and omits some clones. Under half of the omission traces to an unresolved V gene where checked; the cause of the rest is unknown. For V, J and clone size, that table is used; D and trimming come from the DNA. Here the sample has tens of thousands of clones; 95% occur a single time. The ten largest account for about 0.03% of the sample.

The thymus tissue came from surgical resects taken out during corrective cardiac surgery. In Finland, the donors were immunologically healthy infants who were having open corrective cardiac surgery for congenital heart defects. Thymocytes were mechanically released from the tissue and were stored as pellets of about 9.5-33 million cells at -70 degrees C. A QIAsymphony instrument was used to extract genomic DNA from the frozen cell pellets. There are 18 amino acids in the CDR3, from cysteine to phenylalanine inclusive. CDR3 DNA is the only sequence kept; it has 54 bases, read in frame from the first base. From the germline V gene (reference sequence), CDR1 is SGHKS and CDR2 is YYEKEE. Trimmed from V: 3 bases; trimmed from J: 8 bases; junction bases lacking a gene match: 22. Summary of the overall study and its limitations: Usage of V and J gene segments appeared to be biased in both the thymic and the peripheral blood repertoires. The related research found that thymic TCR repertoires overlapped highly between unrelated individuals. On average, thymus samples yielded around 800,000 unique TCRB clonotypes, whereas blood samples yielded roughly 81,000.

Source material: thymus tissue. The clonotype was recovered from a girl under three years old with a congenital heart defect but otherwise immunologically healthy. The V and J segments used are TRBV5-5 and TRBJ1-2; TRBD1 aligns with 7 central bases. The CDR3 loop reads CASSWSHRGLATDGGYTF. The bases are TGTGCCAGCAGCTGGAGCCACAGGGGATTAGCCACGGATGGGGGCTACACCTTC.